This T cell receptor beta chain was recorded in a study of blood T cell repertoires in COVID-19. On the study more broadly: The origin of the acute and convalescent COVID-19 samples was the United States, Italy and Spain.

The CDR3 loop spans 14 amino acids. Germline CDR1 is ENHRY and CDR2 is SYGVKD. The V end lost 0 bases, the J end lost 1 base, and 6 bases lay between the germline ends. Libraries were prepared by immunoSEQ multiplex PCR; TCRdb keeps only in-frame clonotypes and omits some of them. The sample carries 350,000 to 450,000 clones, about nine tenths recorded once. Sequencing was carried out using peripheral blood. V gene TRBV10-3 combines with J gene TRBJ2-5; tentatively, D is TRBD1 (5 bases). This clonotype was sampled from a woman aged 35 to 49 with COVID-19, enrolled during active disease. CDR3 coding DNA: TGTGCCATCAGTGAGTCCAGGGCCCAAGAGACCCAGTACTTC. Its translation is CAISESRAQETQYF.